This entry concerns a single T cell receptor (beta chain). These data come from a study of control samples from healthy donors and cancer patients. The method was immunoSEQ multiplex PCR; TCRdb's version includes in-frame clones alone and lacks a portion of them. Here the sample spans around 200,000 clones, roughly 91% being singletons. The receptor's source is a man aged 18 to 35 in good health. Sequencing was done on a sample of blood.

CDR3 protein: CASKVASSDEQYF. The CDR3 DNA reads TGTGCCAGCAAGGTAGCGAGTAGCGACGAGCAGTACTTC. The rearrangement uses TRBV12-3 or TRBV12-4 and TRBJ2-7; D might be TRBD2 (5 bases). The CDR3 loop spans 13 amino acids. V was pared by 7 bases and J by 5 bases, with 15 bases between.